The 30 T cell receptor beta chains below come from one sample, sequenced in a study of T cell responses to AZD1222 COVID-19 vaccine. Generated by immunoSEQ multiplex PCR, the TCRdb table keeps only in-frame clones and is missing some. The sample contains 120,000 to 150,000 clones, about 92% of which appear only once. The sample was peripheral blood, taken on day 0 of AZD1222 vaccination. These receptors all come from an adult in good health.

This CDR3 reads CASSRATQETQYF. The CDR3 DNA reads as TGCGCCAGCAGCAGGGCTACCCAAGAGACCCAGTACTTC. V and J are TRBV10-1 and TRBJ2-5, with D possibly being TRBD1 (5 bases). Looked up from germline, CDR1 is WNHNN and CDR2 is SYGVQD (reference sequence). V shed 6 bases and J shed 1 base, with 9 bases lying between them. The CDR3 is made up of 13 amino acids.

The CDR3 coding sequence is TGCAGCGTTGGTCTGAACACTGAAGCTTTCTTT. Amino acid sequence: CSVGLNTEAFF. The chain links TRBV29-1 to TRBJ1-1, with D unclear. The germline V gene encodes CDR1 SQVTM and CDR2 ANQGSEA. The V and J ends lost 4 bases and 0 bases respectively, with 3 bases between them. The CDR3 runs to 11 residues.

This clone appeared a single time. The rearrangement uses TRBV3-1 (or the pseudogene TRBV3-2) and TRBJ2-5, with a tentative D call TRBD1 (7 bases). This CDR3 has 15 residues. CDR1 is LGHDT, CDR2 YNNKEL, per germline (reference sequence). Trimming removed 6 bases at V and 5 bases at J, with 19 bases between. In DNA, the CDR3 is TGTGCCAGCAGTCGACAGGGCGGTCGGGGGGAGACCCAGTACTTC. This encodes CASSRQGGRGETQYF.

The rearrangement uses TRBV27 and TRBJ1-1; D is unclear. V lost 3 bases to trimming and J lost 4 bases, with 12 bases between them. CDR1 and CDR2 from the germline V gene are MNHEY and SMNVEV (reference sequence). The CDR3 is made up of 14 amino acids. The CDR3 DNA reads TGTGCCAGCAGTTTTGAGCATGGGTTCACTGAAGCTTTCTTT. Protein product: CASSFEHGFTEAFF.

The CDR3 loop is CASSPGGGGEKLFF. CDR3 DNA sequence: TGTGCCAGCAGCCCTGGGGGGGGAGGAGAAAAACTGTTTTTT. The chain recombines TRBV9 with TRBJ1-4; D is possibly TRBD1 (5 bases). Germline CDR1 SGDLS, CDR2 YYNGEE. Trimming took 4 bases from V and 8 from J, leaving 15 bases between them. The CDR3 runs 14 residues.

The rearrangement uses TRBV13 and TRBJ1-5; D is ambiguous. Germline lookup yields CDR1 PRHDT and CDR2 FYEKMQ (reference sequence). The CDR3 runs 13 residues. V gave up 4 bases and J gave up 0 bases, with 4 bases separating them. This CDR3 reads CASSWGSNQPQHF. CDR3 in DNA: TGTGCCAGCAGCTGGGGTAGCAATCAGCCCCAGCATTTT.

The CDR3 sequence: CASSLEIAGGPETQYF. The CDR3 nucleotides are TGCGCCAGCAGCTTGGAGATAGCGGGAGGGCCGGAGACCCAGTACTTC. The chain employs TRBV5-1 and TRBJ2-5; 11 positions agree with TRBD2. Trimming took 0 bases from V and 5 from J; bases not matched to a gene: 6. There are 16 residues in the CDR3. CDR1 and CDR2 (germline): SGHRS, YFSETQ.

The chain has TRBV5-4 and TRBJ2-7, with 7 positions matching TRBD2. J was trimmed by 0 bases and V by 5 bases; bases with no gene match: 11. Germline V gene sequence: CDR1 SGHNT, CDR2 YYREEE (reference sequence). The CDR3 is 16 residues long. The CDR3 here is CASRENPGLNSYEQYF. CDR3 coding DNA: TGTGCCAGCAGGGAAAATCCGGGACTAAACTCCTACGAGCAGTACTTC. Complete variable domain (other parts from reference TRBV5-4 and TRBJ2-7): ETGVTQSPTHLIKTRGQQVTLRCSSQSGHNTVSWYQQALGQGPQFIFQYYREEENGRGNFPPRFSGLQFPNYSSELNVNALELDDSALYLCASRENPGLNSYEQYFGPGTRLTVT.

The chain carries TRBV7-3 and TRBJ1-1; a possible D gene is TRBD1 (5 bases). The V end lost 0 bases, the J end lost 6 bases, and 14 bases lay between the germline ends. Looked up from germline, CDR1 is SGHTA and CDR2 is FQGTGA. The CDR3 length is 15 residues. Written as DNA, the CDR3 is TGTGCCAGCAGCTTAACGGCGGGGGTCAGTCCTGAAGCTTTCTTT. As protein: CASSLTAGVSPEAFF.

The chain links TRBV19 to TRBJ1-6, with D perhaps TRBD1 (6 bases). Germline CDR1 and CDR2: LNHDA and SQIVND (reference sequence). Trimming took off 9 bases at V and 10 bases at J, with 13 bases between the two ends. This CDR3 has 12 residues. The CDR3 loop reads CASNLQGSPLHF. In DNA, the CDR3 is TGTGCCAGCAACCTACAGGGCTCACCCCTCCACTTT.

This clone was picked up one time. This chain uses TRBV2 with TRBJ1-5; D ambiguous. This CDR3 region has 15 residues. Germline-derived CDR1 and CDR2 are SNHLY and FYNNEI. Trimming shortened V by 3 bases and J by 5 bases, and 14 bases separated the two germline ends. The CDR3 DNA reads TGTGCCAGCAGTGATTTCGTCAGCGCGGATCAGCCCCAGCATTTT. Translated, it gives CASSDFVSADQPQHF.

The rearrangement links TRBV7-2 to TRBJ2-2; D unresolved. Between the trimmed V and J ends, which lost 0 bases and 4 bases, there was a span of 6 bases. CDR1 is SGHTA, CDR2 FQGNSA, per germline. This CDR3 contains 14 residues. CDR3 bases: TGTGCCAGCAGCTTAGCGCTGGCCACCGGGGAGCTGTTTTTT. Translation gives CASSLALATGELFF.

The V and J genes are TRBV27 and TRBJ1-2; D is perhaps TRBD1 (6 bases). This CDR3 is built from 15 residues. V lost 4 bases and J 8 bases, leaving 20 bases between the germline ends. CDR1 is MNHEY and CDR2 is SMNVEV in the germline V gene (reference sequence). CDR3 protein: CASSSAGAGVEGYTF. CDR3 DNA: TGTGCCAGCAGTTCTGCAGGGGCAGGGGTGGAAGGCTACACCTTC.

This clone was recorded once. The rearrangement uses TRBV12-3 or TRBV12-4 and TRBJ1-2, with 8 bases that match TRBD1. Germline trimming cut 6 bases from V and 4 bases from J; bases unmatched to any gene: 4. This CDR3 is 13 amino acids long. This CDR3 is CASSPGGSYGYTF. CDR3 nucleotide sequence: TGTGCCAGCAGCCCAGGGGGCAGCTATGGCTACACCTTC.

The rearrangement joins TRBV6-4 to TRBJ2-3; 9 nucleotides align to TRBD2. CDR3 length: 14 amino acids. V lost 3 bases to trimming and J lost 5 bases; unmatched junction nucleotides: 3. Germline values: CDR1 MRHNA, CDR2 SNTAGT. CDR3 protein: CASSEAGGGDTQYF. The CDR3 DNA reads as TGTGCCAGCAGTGAGGCGGGAGGGGGAGATACGCAGTATTTT.

V is TRBV21-1 and J is TRBJ1-5; the table's D gene call, TRBD1, was not cross checked with the DNA. TRBV21-1 is labeled a pseudogene. The CDR3 totals 14 residues. Written as DNA, the CDR3 is TGTGCCAGCAGCAAAAGAAATAGGACAAACCCCCAGCATTTT. This gives the protein CASSKRNRTNPQHF.

The chain has TRBV6-5 and TRBJ1-1, with D possibly matching TRBD1 (6 bases). Germline V gene data show CDR1 as MNHEY and CDR2 as SVGAGI. Trimming took off 6 bases at V and 6 bases at J, with 14 bases between the two ends. This CDR3 region has 13 residues. CDR3 DNA sequence: TGTGCCAGCAGAAATACAGGGAGCGCTGAAGCTTTCTTT. Residues: CASRNTGSAEAFF.

This chain connects TRBV6-1 to TRBJ2-7, with a tentative D call TRBD2 (6 bases). The germline CDR1 and CDR2 sequences are MNHNS and SASEGT. Trimming pared 3 bases from V and 7 bases from J, leaving 16 bases between. The length of the CDR3 is 14 residues. CDR3 protein: CASSEWVGSGEQYF. The CDR3 DNA follows: TGTGCCAGCAGTGAGTGGGTCGGGAGTGGAGAGCAGTACTTC.

The chain combines TRBV7-8 with TRBJ1-2; 9 bases match TRBD1. This CDR3 is built from 17 residues. Per the germline V gene, CDR1 is SGHVS and CDR2 is FQNEAQ. With 2 bases clipped from V and 8 bases from J, the junction kept 15 bases outside the gene matches. CDR3 protein: CASSLTSRQGVPWGYTF. The CDR3 bases are TGTGCCAGCAGCTTAACGTCGAGACAGGGGGTCCCGTGGGGCTACACCTTC.

The CDR3 region is CASRPTGFPYNEQFF. DNA of the CDR3: TGTGCCAGCAGGCCTACAGGGTTCCCTTACAATGAGCAGTTCTTC. The rearrangement links TRBV6-5 to TRBJ2-1; perhaps TRBD1 as D (6 bases). The CDR3 length is 15 residues. The V end lost 6 bases, the J end lost 4 bases, and 16 bases lay between the germline ends. Per germline, CDR1 MNHEY and CDR2 SVGAGI.

J is TRBJ2-3 and V is TRBV2; the match to TRBD2 covers 9 bases. Germline CDR1 and CDR2: SNHLY and FYNNEI. The V segment lost 8 bases and the J segment 8 bases; nucleotides outside the gene matches: 5. The CDR3 contains 12 residues. CDR3 sequence: CASELAGTTQYF. DNA for the CDR3: TGTGCCAGCGAGCTAGCGGGGACTACGCAGTATTTT.

The chain couples TRBV2 to TRBJ2-5; 7 bases match TRBD1. Trimming removed 5 bases from V and 1 base from J; junction bases left unmatched: 7. Germline CDR1 SNHLY, CDR2 FYNNEI. The CDR3 consists of 15 residues. CDR3 protein: CASSKGQHFQETQYF. DNA of the CDR3: TGTGCCAGCAGTAAGGGACAGCATTTCCAAGAGACCCAGTACTTC.

The CDR3 nucleotides are TGTGCCAGCAGCGGACAGGCGGGAGGTGAAAAACTGTTTTTT. Protein: CASSGQAGGEKLFF. The chain is built from TRBV2 and TRBJ1-4; 7 bases fit TRBD1. The CDR3 covers 14 residues. V trimming: 6 bases; J trimming: 7 bases; junction bases outside the gene matches: 8. Germline CDR1 reads SNHLY; CDR2 reads FYNNEI.

This clone has a single count. This chain uses TRBV30 with TRBJ1-1; maybe TRBD1 (5 bases). Trimming cost V 4 bases and J 11 bases, with 14 bases left between them. The CDR3 loop spans 11 amino acids. The germline CDR1 and CDR2 sequences are GTSNPN and SVGIG (reference sequence). The CDR3: CAWNVGVEAFF. In DNA form, the CDR3 reads TGTGCCTGGAACGTGGGGGTTGAGGCTTTCTTT. The complete variable domain, with remaining parts taken from reference TRBV30 and TRBJ1-1, reads SQTIHQWPATLVQPVGSPLSLECTVEGTSNPNLYWYRQAAGRGLQLLFYSVGIGQISSEVPQNLSASRPQDRQFILSSKKLLLSDSGFYLCAWNVGVEAFFGQGTRLTVV.

The rearrangement joins TRBV5-1 to TRBJ2-1; D possibly matches TRBD1 or TRBD2 (5 bases each). CDR3 length equals 13 residues. V was pared by 0 bases and J by 8 bases, with 9 bases between. Germline V gene lookup returns CDR1 SGHRS and CDR2 YFSETQ. CDR3 sequence: CASSLGGIYEQFF. The CDR3 coding sequence is TGCGCCAGCAGCTTGGGGGGGATCTATGAGCAGTTCTTC.

The chain recombines TRBV6-5 with TRBJ2-3, with D perhaps matching TRBD1 or TRBD2 (5 bases each). This CDR3 has 16 amino acids. CDR1 is MNHEY and CDR2 is SVGAGI in the germline V gene. Trimming cost V 2 bases and J 8 bases, with 20 bases left between them. For the CDR3, the DNA is TGTGCCAGCAGTTACGCTACAACCGGGGCCACCGGTACGCAGTATTTT. This sequence encodes CASSYATTGATGTQYF.

This rearrangement joins TRBV5-5 to TRBJ2-1, with TRBD1 as a possible D gene (6 bases). The CDR3 length is 16 residues. The germline CDR1 and CDR2 sequences are SGHKS and YYEKEE (reference sequence). V lost 4 bases to trimming and J lost 1 base, with 15 bases between them. DNA for the CDR3: TGTGCCAGCAGCACCCTTATGGGGGCTTCCTACAATGAGCAGTTCTTC. As protein: CASSTLMGASYNEQFF.

The gene calls are TRBV4-1 and TRBJ1-1; D gene ambiguous. The CDR3 length is 14 residues. The ends were cut back, 4 bases at V and 2 bases at J, with 11 bases in the middle. Looked up from germline, CDR1 is MGHRA and CDR2 is YSYEKL. CDR3 amino acids: CASSLGRFNTEAFF. In DNA form, the CDR3 reads TGCGCCAGCAGCCTAGGACGGTTTAACACTGAAGCTTTCTTT.

This chain connects TRBV7-6 to TRBJ2-1; D unclear. Germline lookup yields CDR1 SGHVS and CDR2 FNYEAQ. This CDR3 region has 12 residues. Trimming stripped 5 bases from V and 8 bases from J, with 10 bases between. DNA for the CDR3: TGTGCCAGCAGCCCCCTGTCCGATGAGCAGTTCTTC. It encodes CASSPLSDEQFF.

The rearrangement joins TRBV6-5 to TRBJ2-2; 7 nucleotides align to TRBD2. V was pared by 2 bases and J by 0 bases, with 3 bases of the junction left unmatched. CDR3 length: 16 residues. Germline assignment: CDR1 MNHEY and CDR2 SVGAGI. The CDR3 DNA is TGTGCCAGCAGTTACCAAGGACTAGCGAACACCGGGGAGCTGTTTTTT. This encodes CASSYQGLANTGELFF.